Listed below are T cell receptor beta chains from one sample, sequenced in a study of Graves' ophthalmopathy and Graves' hyperthyroidism. One entry per CDR3 protein, called by TCRdb with MiXCR from the multiplex PCR reads. Of around 470,000 distinct CDR3 sequences in the sample, approximately 14% were seen once. The sample taken for sequencing was blood. The receptors were sampled from a woman in her 30s with Graves' ophthalmopathy. Each CDR3 is given with its conserved first and last residue. A D gene is named only where the DNA matches it firmly. Only some rows state a clone size, as once, few, many or a class for expanded clones.

CDR3 DNA: TGTGCCAGCAGCTCGACAGGTGTCAAATTGACTGAAGCTTTCTTT
CDR3 protein: CASSSTGVKLTEAFF
clone size: many
J gene: TRBJ1-1
D gene: -
V gene: TRBV7-2

CDR3 DNA: TGTGCTAGTGGTTGGGGGACAGGGTCTAATTCACCCCTCCACTTT
CDR3 protein: CASGWGTGSNSPLHF
clone size: many
J gene: TRBJ1-6
D gene: TRBD1
V gene: TRBV12-5

CDR3 DNA: TGTGCCAGCAAAGATGGGGTCCTAGGCAATCAGCCCCAGCATTTT
CDR3 protein: CASKDGVLGNQPQHF
clone size: many
J gene: TRBJ1-5
D gene: -
V gene: TRBV28

CDR3 DNA: TGTGCCAGCAGCAGACGTGGGCGGCGGGGACAAGAGACCCAGTACTTC
CDR3 protein: CASSRRGRRGQETQYF
clone size: many
J gene: TRBJ2-5
D gene: -
V gene: TRBV28

CDR3 DNA: TGTGCCAGCAGGGGGTACCAAGAGACCCAGTACTTC
CDR3 protein: CASRGYQETQYF
clone size: many
J gene: TRBJ2-5
D gene: -
V gene: TRBV27

CDR3 DNA: TGTGCCAGCAATGGAGGCAGCGCTCAGCCCCAGCATTTT
CDR3 protein: CASNGGSAQPQHF
clone size: many
J gene: TRBJ1-5
D gene: -
V gene: TRBV28

CDR3 DNA: TGCAGTGCCTTGTCCAGGGACGAGCAGTACTTC
CDR3 protein: CSALSRDEQYF
clone size: many
J gene: TRBJ2-7
D gene: -
V gene: TRBV20-1

CDR3 DNA: TGTGCCAGCAGCCGACCAGGGACCCTCTCCTACGAGCAGTACTTC
CDR3 protein: CASSRPGTLSYEQYF
clone size: -
J gene: TRBJ2-7
D gene: -
V gene: TRBV7-9

CDR3 DNA: TGTGCCAGCAGCCAACAGGGGGCGCGTAACTATGGCTACACCTTC
CDR3 protein: CASSQQGARNYGYTF
clone size: many
J gene: TRBJ1-2
D gene: TRBD1
V gene: TRBV3-1

CDR3 DNA: TGTGCCAGCAGTTCCAACTCCGCGGGAACCTACGAGCAGTACTTC
CDR3 protein: CASSSNSAGTYEQYF
clone size: -
J gene: TRBJ2-7
D gene: -
V gene: TRBV28

CDR3 DNA: TGCGCCAGCAGCTTGGGGCGTATTAACACTGAAGCTTTCTTT
CDR3 protein: CASSLGRINTEAFF
clone size: few
J gene: TRBJ1-1
D gene: -
V gene: TRBV5-1

CDR3 DNA: TGTGCCAGCAGTTTGACACCTAATAATTCACCCCTCCACTTT
CDR3 protein: CASSLTPNNSPLHF
clone size: many
J gene: TRBJ1-6
D gene: -
V gene: TRBV28

CDR3 DNA: TGTGCCAGCGCGCTCGCACCCCCTCGCGGTAGGGGAGAGACCCAGTACTTC
CDR3 protein: CASALAPPRGRGETQYF
clone size: many
J gene: TRBJ2-5
D gene: -
V gene: TRBV27

CDR3 DNA: TGTGCCAGCAGTTCCGGGACAGGGTTAACTTCTGGAAACACCATATATTTT
CDR3 protein: CASSSGTGLTSGNTIYF
clone size: few
J gene: TRBJ1-3
D gene: TRBD1
V gene: TRBV4-2

CDR3 DNA: TGCGCCAGCAGCCAATCCGATGGCCGGCGACGCTCCTACGAGCAGTACTTC
CDR3 protein: CASSQSDGRRRSYEQYF
clone size: many
J gene: TRBJ2-7
D gene: -
V gene: TRBV4-1

CDR3 DNA: TGCAGTGCTAGGACTAGCGAAGCAAGGGAGCAGTACTTC
CDR3 protein: CSARTSEAREQYF
clone size: many
J gene: TRBJ2-7
D gene: TRBD2
V gene: TRBV20-1

CDR3 DNA: TGCAGTGCTAGTTTTTTGTTTGATGTTTGGGTGAGCAATCAGCCCCAGCATTTT
CDR3 protein: CSASFLFDVWVSNQPQHF
clone size: -
J gene: TRBJ1-5
D gene: -
V gene: TRBV20-1

CDR3 DNA: TGTGCCAGCAGTACGGACAGGGGGCTCGTCGGGGAGCTGTTTTTT
CDR3 protein: CASSTDRGLVGELFF
clone size: -
J gene: TRBJ2-2
D gene: TRBD1
V gene: TRBV12-3/TRBV12-4

CDR3 DNA: TGTGCCAGCACCGAAAAGGGGGGCGTTGGTAGTATAGGCTACACCTTC
CDR3 protein: CASTEKGGVGSIGYTF
clone size: many
J gene: TRBJ1-2
D gene: -
V gene: TRBV7-2

CDR3 DNA: TGTGCCTGGAAGACAGGGGAGGGCTACACCTTC
CDR3 protein: CAWKTGEGYTF
clone size: many
J gene: TRBJ1-2
D gene: TRBD1
V gene: TRBV30

CDR3 DNA: TGTGCCAGCAGCCCAGGGGAAGCGGGAGGGCTCGAGCAGTACTTC
CDR3 protein: CASSPGEAGGLEQYF
clone size: few
J gene: TRBJ2-7
D gene: TRBD2
V gene: TRBV5-4

CDR3 DNA: TGTGCCAGCTCACCACCGGGGGCCCTAAAGACCCAGTACTTC
CDR3 protein: CASSPPGALKTQYF
clone size: many
J gene: TRBJ2-5
D gene: -
V gene: TRBV18

CDR3 DNA: TGTGCCAGTAGTCCTCTGGCGTCCTCCTACGAGCAGTACTTC
CDR3 protein: CASSPLASSYEQYF
clone size: many
J gene: TRBJ2-7
D gene: -
V gene: TRBV19

CDR3 DNA: TGTGCCAGCAGAATCGTGACAGGTAACCCCTACAATGAGCAGTTCTTC
CDR3 protein: CASRIVTGNPYNEQFF
clone size: -
J gene: TRBJ2-1
D gene: -
V gene: TRBV6-1

CDR3 DNA: TGCAGGGAAGGAGGGGACAGGGTACAGTCACCCCTCCACTTT
CDR3 protein: CREGGDRVQSPLHF
clone size: -
J gene: TRBJ1-6
D gene: TRBD1
V gene: TRBV20-1

CDR3 DNA: TGTGCCAGCATCGGGGGTCGAAACACCATATATTTT
CDR3 protein: CASIGGRNTIYF
clone size: many
J gene: TRBJ1-3
D gene: -
V gene: TRBV2

CDR3 DNA: TGTGCCAGCAGCTTAGTCCTAGCGGGAGTTCAAGAGCAGTACTTC
CDR3 protein: CASSLVLAGVQEQYF
clone size: many
J gene: TRBJ2-7
D gene: TRBD2
V gene: TRBV7-2

CDR3 DNA: TGCAGTGCTAGTGACCCGGGGACGGACACCGGGGAGCTGTTTTTT
CDR3 protein: CSASDPGTDTGELFF
clone size: many
J gene: TRBJ2-2
D gene: -
V gene: TRBV20-1

CDR3 DNA: TGTGCCAGCAGTTTAAAGGGGGTGGGTTCACCCCTCCACTTT
CDR3 protein: CASSLKGVGSPLHF
clone size: many
J gene: TRBJ1-6
D gene: -
V gene: TRBV12-3/TRBV12-4

CDR3 DNA: TGTGCCAGTAGTATAGGCACATCGCAGCCCCAGCATTTT
CDR3 protein: CASSIGTSQPQHF
clone size: -
J gene: TRBJ1-5
D gene: -
V gene: TRBV19

CDR3 DNA: TGTGCCAGTAGTGAAGCAGGGCGGGCCGGGGAGCTGTTTTTT
CDR3 protein: CASSEAGRAGELFF
clone size: -
J gene: TRBJ2-2
D gene: -
V gene: TRBV19

CDR3 DNA: TGTGCCAGCAGCTTGGTGAGGGGACAGAACAACGAGCAGTACTTC
CDR3 protein: CASSLVRGQNNEQYF
clone size: few
J gene: TRBJ2-7
D gene: TRBD1
V gene: TRBV11-2

CDR3 DNA: TGCAGCGTTGCGGGTAGAGACACCATATATTTT
CDR3 protein: CSVAGRDTIYF
clone size: many
J gene: TRBJ1-3
D gene: -
V gene: TRBV29-1

CDR3 DNA: TGTGCCAGCAGTTTATCGCCGGGGGCTGTAGGTTCACCCCTCCACTTT
CDR3 protein: CASSLSPGAVGSPLHF
clone size: many
J gene: TRBJ1-6
D gene: -
V gene: TRBV27

CDR3 DNA: TGTGCCAGCAGTTTATCCGAACTCGTAGGGGAGACCCAGTACTTC
CDR3 protein: CASSLSELVGETQYF
clone size: many
J gene: TRBJ2-5
D gene: -
V gene: TRBV28

CDR3 DNA: TGTGCCAGCAGCCTAATAACTAACTATGGCTACACCTTC
CDR3 protein: CASSLITNYGYTF
clone size: many
J gene: TRBJ1-2
D gene: -
V gene: TRBV11-2

CDR3 DNA: TGTGCCAGCAGTTACGAGGTTCAGGAGACCCAGTACTTC
CDR3 protein: CASSYEVQETQYF
clone size: -
J gene: TRBJ2-5
D gene: -
V gene: TRBV6-5

CDR3 DNA: TGTGCCAGCAGCTCCCCCGGCAGGTCTCAAGCTTTCTTT
CDR3 protein: CASSSPGRSQAFF
clone size: many
J gene: TRBJ1-1
D gene: -
V gene: TRBV27

CDR3 DNA: TGTGCCAGCAGCCACATCGACAGGCAAGAGACCCAGTACTTC
CDR3 protein: CASSHIDRQETQYF
clone size: many
J gene: TRBJ2-5
D gene: -
V gene: TRBV14

CDR3 DNA: TGTGCCAGCAGCCCCTTTCCGGGGGCTTACGGCTACACCTTC
CDR3 protein: CASSPFPGAYGYTF
clone size: few
J gene: TRBJ1-2
D gene: -
V gene: TRBV3-1

CDR3 DNA: TGTGCCAGCAGCTCTCTAGCGGGGGGGCCCGGGGAGCTGTACTTC
CDR3 protein: CASSSLAGGPGELYF
clone size: -
J gene: TRBJ2-7
D gene: TRBD2
V gene: TRBV28

CDR3 DNA: TGTGCCAGTAGTTCCCGGGACAGGATCTATGGCTACACCTTC
CDR3 protein: CASSSRDRIYGYTF
clone size: many
J gene: TRBJ1-2
D gene: TRBD1
V gene: TRBV19

CDR3 DNA: TGTGCCAGCTGCACCGACACCGGGGAGCTGTTTTTT
CDR3 protein: CASCTDTGELFF
clone size: many
J gene: TRBJ2-2
D gene: -
V gene: TRBV7-2

CDR3 DNA: TGTGCCAGTAGTAGTAGGAGCCTCGACTCTAGCAATCAGCCCCAGCATTTT
CDR3 protein: CASSSRSLDSSNQPQHF
clone size: -
J gene: TRBJ1-5
D gene: -
V gene: TRBV19

CDR3 DNA: TGTGCCAGCAGCGTAGAGGGCGGCTCCATTCAGTACTTC
CDR3 protein: CASSVEGGSIQYF
clone size: many
J gene: TRBJ2-4
D gene: -
V gene: TRBV9

CDR3 DNA: TGTGCCAGCAGTTTTAAGGTTCCCTACGAGCAGTACTTC
CDR3 protein: CASSFKVPYEQYF
clone size: many
J gene: TRBJ2-7
D gene: -
V gene: TRBV27

CDR3 DNA: TGCAGTGGGGAACAGGGAAATTCACCCCTCCACTTT
CDR3 protein: CSGEQGNSPLHF
clone size: once
J gene: TRBJ1-6
D gene: -
V gene: TRBV20-1

CDR3 DNA: TGTGCCAGCAGCTCTATACCAGCGGGGGGGATGGGGGAGACCCAGTACTTC
CDR3 protein: CASSSIPAGGMGETQYF
clone size: many
J gene: TRBJ2-5
D gene: TRBD2
V gene: TRBV11-3